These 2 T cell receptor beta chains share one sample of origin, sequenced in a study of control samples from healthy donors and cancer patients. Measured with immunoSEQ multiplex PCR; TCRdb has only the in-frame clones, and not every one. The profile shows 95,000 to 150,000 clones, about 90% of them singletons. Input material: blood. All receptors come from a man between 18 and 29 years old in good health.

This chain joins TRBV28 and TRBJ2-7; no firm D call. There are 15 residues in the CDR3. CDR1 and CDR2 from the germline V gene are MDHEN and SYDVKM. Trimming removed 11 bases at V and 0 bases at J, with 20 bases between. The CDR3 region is CASLRGGPSSYEQYF. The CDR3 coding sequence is TGTGCCTCCTTACGAGGCGGACCGAGCTCCTACGAGCAGTACTTC. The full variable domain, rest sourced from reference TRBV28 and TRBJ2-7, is DVKVTQSSRYLVKRTGEKVFLECVQDMDHENMFWYRQDPGLGLRLIYFSYDVKMKEKGDIPEGYSVSREKKERFSLILESASTNQTSMYLCASLRGGPSSYEQYFGPGTRLTVT.

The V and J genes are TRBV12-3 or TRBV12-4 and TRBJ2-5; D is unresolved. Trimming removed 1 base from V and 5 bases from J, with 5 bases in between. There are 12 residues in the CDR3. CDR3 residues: CASSLVRETQYF. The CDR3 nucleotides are TGTGCCAGCAGTTTAGTAAGGGAGACCCAGTACTTC.